This TCR beta chain was identified during a study of blood T cell repertoires in COVID-19. Study at large: Some COVID-19 samples were acute and others convalescent; all came from the United States, Italy and Spain. From T cells, B-cell-depleted T cells, or PBMCs came the material, which was cDNA or gDNA.

The CDR3 contains 16 residues. With V trimmed by 1 base and J by 5 bases, 9 bases remained unmatched. The germline V gene encodes CDR1 SGHDN and CDR2 FVKESK. Authors' analysis steps: Amplification of reference gene primers was used by the study to estimate nucleated cell counts. The method was immunoSEQ multiplex PCR; TCRdb's version includes in-frame clones alone and lacks a portion of them. V, J and clone size are those of that table, while D and trimming were read from the DNA. The table has 40,000 to 45,000 clones, just under 70% seen once. The source material was peripheral blood. The chain links TRBV14 to TRBJ2-5; 8 nucleotides line up with TRBD1. The TCR comes from a man older than 75 with acute or convalescent COVID-19. The CDR3 DNA reads TGTGCCAGCAGCCAAGCGGGCAGGGGGCAGATGGAGACCCAGTACTTC. Residues: CASSQAGRGQMETQYF.